Below, one TCR beta chain is given with its context. This probably arose from a read error, given a far larger clone one base away. This CDR3 spans 16 amino acids. Germline V gives CDR1 MDHEN, CDR2 SYDVKM. Clones were read by immunoSEQ multiplex PCR, and TCRdb kept only the in-frame ones, dropping some. The table has some 530,000 clones, 70% to 80% seen once. The data stem from a study of shared clonotypes between healthy human individuals. The unsorted samples had around 88 million PBMCs used for genomic DNA. The sequencing sample was made of PBMCs. This rearrangement joins TRBV28 to TRBJ2-1; D may be TRBD2 (5 bases). This TCR came from a woman aged 35 to 49 in good health. Some clones in this sample may be carry-over from other donors' samples. The CDR3 sequence is CDSSYPHGGSYNEQFF. The CDR3 nucleotides are TGTGACAGCAGTTACCCTCACGGAGGTTCCTACAATGAGCAGTTCTTC.